This TCR beta chain was profiled in a study of patients and donors after allogeneic stem cell transplantation. TCRdb re-called the RT-PCR reads with MiXCR, one entry per CDR3 protein. The profile shows under 200,000 distinct CDR3 sequences, approximately 31% of them singletons. This clonotype was seen a handful of times. CDR1 and CDR2 from the germline V gene are LGHNA and YSLEER. The CDR3 covers 12 residues. V was shortened by 0 bases and J by 10 bases, with 9 bases between the two germline ends. V is TRBV4-3 and J is TRBJ1-1; perhaps TRBD1 as D (6 bases). This clonotype was obtained from a human donor who was either an allogeneic HSCT recipient or a stem cell or donor lymphocyte infusion donor (not recorded which). It is not recorded whose cells these are; they may come from a transplant donor. Material: blood, either unsorted or a sorted T cell fraction (not recorded which). The DNA of the CDR3 is TGCGCCAGCAGCCAAGATAAGGGGGGAGCTTTCTTT. Encoded protein: CASSQDKGGAFF.